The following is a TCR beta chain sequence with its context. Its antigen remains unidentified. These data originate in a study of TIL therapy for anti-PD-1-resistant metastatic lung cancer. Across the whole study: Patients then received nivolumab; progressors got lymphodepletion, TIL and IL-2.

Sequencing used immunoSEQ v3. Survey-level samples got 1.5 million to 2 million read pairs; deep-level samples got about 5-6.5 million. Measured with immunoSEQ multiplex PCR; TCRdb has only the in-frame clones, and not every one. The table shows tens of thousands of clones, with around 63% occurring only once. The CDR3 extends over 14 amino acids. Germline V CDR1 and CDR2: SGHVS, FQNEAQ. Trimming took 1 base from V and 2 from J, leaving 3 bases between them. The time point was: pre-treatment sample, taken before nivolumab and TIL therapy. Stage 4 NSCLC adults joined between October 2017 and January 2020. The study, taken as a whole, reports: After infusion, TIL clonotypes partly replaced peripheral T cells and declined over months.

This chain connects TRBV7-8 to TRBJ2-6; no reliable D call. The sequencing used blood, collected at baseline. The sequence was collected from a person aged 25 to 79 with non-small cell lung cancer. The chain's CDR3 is CASSLETGANVLTF. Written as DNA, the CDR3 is TGTGCCAGCAGCTTAGAAACTGGGGCCAACGTCCTGACTTTC.